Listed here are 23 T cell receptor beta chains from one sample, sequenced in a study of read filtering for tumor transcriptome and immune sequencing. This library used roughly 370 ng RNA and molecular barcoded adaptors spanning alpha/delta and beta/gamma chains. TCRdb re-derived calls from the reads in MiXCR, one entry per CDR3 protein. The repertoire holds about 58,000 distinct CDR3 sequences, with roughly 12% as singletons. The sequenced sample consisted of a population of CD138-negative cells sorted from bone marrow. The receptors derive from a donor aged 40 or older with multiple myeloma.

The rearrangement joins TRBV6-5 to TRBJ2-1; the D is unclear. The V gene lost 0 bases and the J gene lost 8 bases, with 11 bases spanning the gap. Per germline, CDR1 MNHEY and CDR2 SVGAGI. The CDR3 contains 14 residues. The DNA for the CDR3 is TGTGCCAGCAGTTACTCGAGGCTTGTAGATGAGCAGTTCTTC. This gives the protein CASSYSRLVDEQFF.

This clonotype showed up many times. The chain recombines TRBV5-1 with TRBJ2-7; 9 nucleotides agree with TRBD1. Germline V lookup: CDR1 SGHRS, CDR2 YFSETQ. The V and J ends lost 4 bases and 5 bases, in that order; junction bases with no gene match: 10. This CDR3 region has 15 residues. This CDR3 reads CASSARTGASHEQYF. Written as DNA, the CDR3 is TGCGCCAGCAGCGCGAGGACAGGGGCGAGCCACGAGCAGTACTTC.

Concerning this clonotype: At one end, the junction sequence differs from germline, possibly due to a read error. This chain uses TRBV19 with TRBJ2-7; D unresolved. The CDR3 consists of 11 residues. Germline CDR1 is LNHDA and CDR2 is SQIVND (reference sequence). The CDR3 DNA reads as TGTGCCAGTCTTCATGGCTACGAACAGTACTTC. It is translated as CASLHGYEQYF.

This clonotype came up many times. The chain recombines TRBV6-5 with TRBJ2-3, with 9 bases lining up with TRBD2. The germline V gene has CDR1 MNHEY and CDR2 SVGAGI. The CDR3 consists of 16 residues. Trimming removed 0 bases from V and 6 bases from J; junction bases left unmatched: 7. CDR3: CASSYSSGGQRDTQYF. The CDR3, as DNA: TGTGCCAGCAGTTACTCTAGCGGGGGCCAAAGGGATACGCAGTATTTT.

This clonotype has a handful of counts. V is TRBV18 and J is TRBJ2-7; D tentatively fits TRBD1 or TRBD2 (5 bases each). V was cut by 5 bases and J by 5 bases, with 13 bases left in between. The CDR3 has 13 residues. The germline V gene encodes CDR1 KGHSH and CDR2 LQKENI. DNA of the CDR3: TGTGCCAGCTCAACGGGACCCTTTGACGAGCAGTACTTC. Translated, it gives CASSTGPFDEQYF.

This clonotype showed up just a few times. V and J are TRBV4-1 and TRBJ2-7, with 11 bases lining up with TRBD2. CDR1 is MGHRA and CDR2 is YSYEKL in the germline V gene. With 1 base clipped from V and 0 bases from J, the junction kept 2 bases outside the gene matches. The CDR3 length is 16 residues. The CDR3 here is CASSQAGTSGSYEQYF. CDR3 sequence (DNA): TGCGCCAGCAGCCAAGCCGGGACTAGCGGCTCCTACGAGCAGTACTTC.

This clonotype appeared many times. The CDR3 DNA reads as TGTGCCAGCAGCTCAGTACGACATGAGGGCGGCCGGACCCAGTACTTC. It is translated as CASSSVRHEGGRTQYF. The chain carries TRBV11-2 and TRBJ2-5; a weak D match, TRBD2 (5 bases). Trimming left V 4 bases short and J 7 bases short, with 22 bases between. There are 16 residues in the CDR3. Germline V lookup: CDR1 SGHAT, CDR2 FQNNGV.

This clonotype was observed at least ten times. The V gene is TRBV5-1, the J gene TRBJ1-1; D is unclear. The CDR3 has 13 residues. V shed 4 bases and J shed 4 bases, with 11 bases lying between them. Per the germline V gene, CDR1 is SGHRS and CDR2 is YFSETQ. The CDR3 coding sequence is TGCGCCAGCAGCCCCTATGTGGGCACTGAAGCTTTCTTT. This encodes CASSPYVGTEAFF.

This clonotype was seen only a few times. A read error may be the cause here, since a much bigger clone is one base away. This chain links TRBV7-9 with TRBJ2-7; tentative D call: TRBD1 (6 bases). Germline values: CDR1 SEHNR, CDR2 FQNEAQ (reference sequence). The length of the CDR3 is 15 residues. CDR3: CASSPLSTGTYEQCF. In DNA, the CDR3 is TGTGCCAGCAGCCCTCTAAGTACAGGGACCTACGAGCAGTGCTTC.

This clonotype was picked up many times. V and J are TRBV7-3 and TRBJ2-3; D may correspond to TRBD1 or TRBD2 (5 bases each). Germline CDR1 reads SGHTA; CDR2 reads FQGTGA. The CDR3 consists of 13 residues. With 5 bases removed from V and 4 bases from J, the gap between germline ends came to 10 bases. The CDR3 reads CASSRRGADTQYF. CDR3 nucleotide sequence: TGTGCCAGCAGCCGCAGAGGGGCAGATACGCAGTATTTT.

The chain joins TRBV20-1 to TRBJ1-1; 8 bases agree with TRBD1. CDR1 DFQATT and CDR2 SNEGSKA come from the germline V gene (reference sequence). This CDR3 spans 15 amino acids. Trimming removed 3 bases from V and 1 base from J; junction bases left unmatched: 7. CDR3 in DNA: TGCAGTGCTAGTGTGGCCAGGGGGCCGAACACTGAAGCTTTCTTT. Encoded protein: CSASVARGPNTEAFF.

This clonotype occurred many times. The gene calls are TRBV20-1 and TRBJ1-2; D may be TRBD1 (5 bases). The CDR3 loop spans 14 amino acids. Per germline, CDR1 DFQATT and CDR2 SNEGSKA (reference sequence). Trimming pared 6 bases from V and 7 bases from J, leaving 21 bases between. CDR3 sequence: CSARQPEGLRGYTF. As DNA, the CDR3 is TGCAGTGCCAGACAGCCGGAGGGCTTACGTGGCTACACCTTC.

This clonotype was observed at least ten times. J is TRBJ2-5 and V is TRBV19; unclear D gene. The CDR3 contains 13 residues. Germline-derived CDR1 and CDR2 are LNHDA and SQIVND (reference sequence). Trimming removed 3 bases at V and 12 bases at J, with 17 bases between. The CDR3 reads CASSMGLVLPKYF. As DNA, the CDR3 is TGTGCCAGTAGTATGGGCCTTGTTCTACCGAAGTACTTC.

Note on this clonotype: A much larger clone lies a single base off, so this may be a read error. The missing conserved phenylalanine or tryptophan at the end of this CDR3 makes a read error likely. CDR3 amino acids: CASSRDTGELFL. CDR3 DNA sequence: TGTGCCAGCAGCCGAGACACCGGGGAGCTGTTTCTT. V usage is TRBV7-9 and J usage is TRBJ2-2; D unclear. Germline CDR1 and CDR2: SEHNR and FQNEAQ (reference sequence). CDR3 length equals 12 residues. V was cut by 5 bases and J by 3 bases, with 4 bases left in between.

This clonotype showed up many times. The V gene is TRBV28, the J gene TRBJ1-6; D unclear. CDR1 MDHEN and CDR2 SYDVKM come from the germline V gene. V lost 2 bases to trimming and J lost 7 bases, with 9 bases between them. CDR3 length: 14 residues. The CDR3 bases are TGTGCCAGCAGTTTAGCCCACCGAAATTCACCCCTCCACTTT. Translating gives CASSLAHRNSPLHF. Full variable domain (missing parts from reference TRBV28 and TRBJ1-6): DVKVTQSSRYLVKRTGEKVFLECVQDMDHENMFWYRQDPGLGLRLIYFSYDVKMKEKGDIPEGYSVSREKKERFSLILESASTNQTSMYLCASSLAHRNSPLHFGNGTRLTVT.

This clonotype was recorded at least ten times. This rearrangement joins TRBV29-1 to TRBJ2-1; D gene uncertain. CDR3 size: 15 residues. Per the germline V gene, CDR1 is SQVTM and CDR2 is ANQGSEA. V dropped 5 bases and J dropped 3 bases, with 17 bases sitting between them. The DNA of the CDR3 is TGCAGCGTTAATCACCCGCGGATCTTCTACAATGAGCAGTTCTTC. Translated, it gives CSVNHPRIFYNEQFF.

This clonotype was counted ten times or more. CDR3 amino acids: CASSYSGDFYGYTF. CDR3 DNA sequence: TGTGCCAGCAGTTACTCGGGGGATTTCTATGGCTACACCTTC. V gene TRBV6-5 combines with J gene TRBJ1-2; D is possibly TRBD1 (5 bases). CDR3 length: 14 amino acids. Trimming took off 0 bases at V and 4 bases at J, with 9 bases between the two ends. The germline CDR1 and CDR2 sequences are MNHEY and SVGAGI.

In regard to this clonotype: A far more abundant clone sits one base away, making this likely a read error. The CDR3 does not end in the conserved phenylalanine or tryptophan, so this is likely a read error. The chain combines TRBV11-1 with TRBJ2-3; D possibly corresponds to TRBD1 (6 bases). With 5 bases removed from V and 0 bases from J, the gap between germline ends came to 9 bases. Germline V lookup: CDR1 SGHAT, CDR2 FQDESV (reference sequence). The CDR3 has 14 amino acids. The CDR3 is CASSPTGSTDTQYI. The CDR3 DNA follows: TGTGCCAGCAGCCCGACAGGTAGCACAGATACGCAGTATATT.

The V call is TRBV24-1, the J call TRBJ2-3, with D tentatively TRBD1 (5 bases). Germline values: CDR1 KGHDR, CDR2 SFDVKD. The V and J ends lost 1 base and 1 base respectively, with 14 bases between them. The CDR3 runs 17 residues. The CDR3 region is CATSDFRGASGTDTQYF. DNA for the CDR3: TGTGCCACCAGTGATTTCCGTGGGGCCAGCGGCACAGATACGCAGTATTTT.

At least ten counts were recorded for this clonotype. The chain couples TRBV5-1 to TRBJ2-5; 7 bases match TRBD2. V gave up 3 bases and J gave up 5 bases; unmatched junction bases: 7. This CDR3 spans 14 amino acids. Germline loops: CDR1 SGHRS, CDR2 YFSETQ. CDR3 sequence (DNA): TGCGCCAGCAGCTCGGTAGCGGGCGGGGAGACCCAGTACTTC. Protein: CASSSVAGGETQYF.

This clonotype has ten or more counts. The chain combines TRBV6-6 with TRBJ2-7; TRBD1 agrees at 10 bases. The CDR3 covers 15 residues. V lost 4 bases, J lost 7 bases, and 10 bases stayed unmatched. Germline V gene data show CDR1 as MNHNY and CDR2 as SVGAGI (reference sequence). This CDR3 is CASSSKDRGIPEQYF. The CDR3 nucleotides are TGTGCCAGCAGTTCCAAGGACAGGGGGATACCTGAGCAGTACTTC.

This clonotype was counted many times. The DNA for the CDR3 is TGTGCCAGCAGGAAGAGTGAAGCTGGAAACACCATATATTTT. Translation: CASRKSEAGNTIYF. V usage is TRBV3-1 and J usage is TRBJ1-3; D is undetermined. The CDR3 spans 14 residues. Trimming pared 6 bases from V and 2 bases from J, leaving 11 bases between. Germline V gives CDR1 LGHDT, CDR2 YNNKEL (reference sequence).

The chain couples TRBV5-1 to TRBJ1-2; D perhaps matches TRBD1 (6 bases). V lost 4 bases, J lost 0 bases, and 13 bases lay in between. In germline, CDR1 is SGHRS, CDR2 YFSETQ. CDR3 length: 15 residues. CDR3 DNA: TGCGCCAGCAGCCTTATGGACAGCTCTAACTATGGCTACACCTTC. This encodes CASSLMDSSNYGYTF.